The rows below give T cell receptor beta chains drawn from one sample of a study of blood T cell repertoires in COVID-19. The data were produced by immunoSEQ multiplex PCR, yet TCRdb's version contains in-frame clones alone and is incomplete. The sample carries over 75,000 clones, approximately 89% recorded once. Sample: peripheral blood. Receptor source: a woman aged 80 or over with active COVID-19. Each CDR3 is given with its conserved first and last residue. Each record gives: clone size, V gene, J gene, D gene, CDR3 DNA, CDR3 protein. D genes are given only for firm matches. Part of the rows lack a size; the others show once, few, many or a class for expanded clones.

-	TRBV5-1	TRBJ1-2	-	TGCGCCAGCAGCCCCGGCCGTCCAGGGGCAAGCCATGGCTACACCTTC	CASSPGRPGASHGYTF
-	TRBV6-2/TRBV6-3	TRBJ2-7	-	TGTGCCAGCAGTCTGCCGGACTTAACCTACGAGCAGTACTTC	CASSLPDLTYEQYF
-	TRBV18	TRBJ1-1	-	TGTGCCAGCTCACCGGCGCAGGGAAAGAACACTGAAGCTTTCTTT	CASSPAQGKNTEAFF
-	TRBV4-3	TRBJ2-7	-	TGCGCCAGCAGCCAAGCGGGATGGCCAGACGAGCAGTACTTC	CASSQAGWPDEQYF
-	TRBV28	TRBJ2-1	TRBD2	TGTGCCAGCAGTTTAATGGGCGGGAGTGCGTACAATGAGCAGTTCTTC	CASSLMGGSAYNEQFF
-	TRBV9	TRBJ2-1	TRBD2	TGTGCCAGCAGCCTAACCGCGGCTAGCGGGGTCTACAATGAGCAGTTCTTC	CASSLTAASGVYNEQFF
once	TRBV9	TRBJ2-1	TRBD2	TGTGCCAGCAGTCCTAGCGGGAGAAATGGCAATGAGCAGTTCTTC	CASSPSGRNGNEQFF
-	TRBV5-4	TRBJ2-3	-	TGTGCCAGCAGCCGGGACTGGAGCACAGATACGCAGTATTTT	CASSRDWSTDTQYF
-	TRBV6-1	TRBJ1-3	TRBD1	TGTGCCAGCAGTCAAGGAACAGGGGTCTCTGGAAACACCATATATTTT	CASSQGTGVSGNTIYF
-	TRBV7-2	TRBJ2-3	TRBD2	TGTGCCAGCAGCTTACTGATAGCGGGAGGGGGCACAGATACGCAGTATTTT	CASSLLIAGGGTDTQYF
-	TRBV19	TRBJ1-5	-	TGTGCCAGTAGAAGACAGGTTTCGGAGCCCCAGCATTTT	CASRRQVSEPQHF
-	TRBV7-9	TRBJ2-7	-	TGTGCCAGCAGCGACCGGGACTCGCCCTACGAGCAGTACTTC	CASSDRDSPYEQYF
-	TRBV6-6	TRBJ2-7	-	TGTGCCAGCAGCCCCAGGGGCAGTTCCTCCTACGAGCAGTACTTC	CASSPRGSSSYEQYF
-	TRBV6-5	TRBJ1-2	TRBD1	TGTGCCAGCAGCCGGACAGGGGTTTACTATGGCTACACCTTC	CASSRTGVYYGYTF
-	TRBV24-1	TRBJ1-5	-	TGTGCCACATCGGGCGGGGGAAATCAGCCCCAGCATTTT	CATSGGGNQPQHF
-	TRBV6-5	TRBJ2-5	TRBD2	TGTGCCAGCAGTTACCAGCGGGAGTGGTACTTC	CASSYQREWYF
few	TRBV7-9	TRBJ1-3	-	TGTGCCAGCAGCTTACCCTCACTTATCTCTGGAAACACCATATATTTT	CASSLPSLISGNTIYF
-	TRBV27	TRBJ2-3	-	TGTGCCAGCAGCCGCCGCCTTAGCGGACGCCCCGGGGGTCTAATCACAGATACGCAGTATTTT	CASSRRLSGRPGGLITDTQYF
once	TRBV12-3/TRBV12-4	TRBJ1-3	-	TGTGCCAGCCGGGGAGAGTCTAGAAACACCATATATTTT	CASRGESRNTIYF
-	TRBV7-9	TRBJ1-2	-	TGTGCCAGCAGCTTAGCTCAGGGTGACTATGGCTACACCTTC	CASSLAQGDYGYTF
-	TRBV19	TRBJ1-5	TRBD1	TGTGCCACAAGTACATCCCCAGGGGGCTGGTGGCCCCAGCATTTT	CATSTSPGGWWPQHF
-	TRBV7-3	TRBJ2-3	TRBD2	TGTGCCAGCAGCTTAGGACTAGCGTACACAGATACGCAGTATTTT	CASSLGLAYTDTQYF
-	TRBV7-8	TRBJ1-5	-	TGTGCCAGCAGCCCCCTGGGGCCCAATCAGCCCCAGCATTTT	CASSPLGPNQPQHF
-	TRBV29-1	TRBJ2-7	-	TGCAGCGTGCGGAAGGACAGCACTTCCTACGAGCAGTACTTC	CSVRKDSTSYEQYF
-	TRBV28	TRBJ1-1	-	TGTGCCAGCAGTTGGACAGCCGAGATGAACACTGAAGCTTTCTTT	CASSWTAEMNTEAFF
-	TRBV6-4	TRBJ2-3	-	TGTGCCAGCAGTGAACAGGGTGATACGCAGTATTTT	CASSEQGDTQYF
-	TRBV5-1	TRBJ1-1	-	TGCGCCAGCAGCTTGGCCGGTATGGACACTGAAGCTTTCTTT	CASSLAGMDTEAFF
-	TRBV18	TRBJ1-4	-	TGTGCCAGCTCACCCCCGGGACAAAGTAATGAAAAACTGTTTTTT	CASSPPGQSNEKLFF
-	TRBV7-9	TRBJ1-2	-	TGTGCCAGCAGCTTAGGGCTGGCCTTCTATGGCTACACCTTC	CASSLGLAFYGYTF
-	TRBV25-1	TRBJ1-4	-	TGTGCCAGCAGTACAACGCGAGGTGCAACTAATGAAAAACTGTTTTTT	CASSTTRGATNEKLFF
-	TRBV10-3	TRBJ2-1	-	TGTGCCATCAGTGGCCCCCGGGATCCTCGTGGGGATGAGCAGTTCTTC	CAISGPRDPRGDEQFF
-	TRBV7-3	TRBJ1-1	-	TGTGCCAGCAGCTTAACTCAGGGGTCCCGAGGGACTGAAGCTTTCTTT	CASSLTQGSRGTEAFF
-	TRBV9	TRBJ1-3	TRBD1	TGTGCCAGCAGCTTCGGGACAGTCAGCGACACCATATATTTT	CASSFGTVSDTIYF
-	TRBV5-1	TRBJ2-7	TRBD2	TGCGCCAGCGCTGGACTAGCGGGAGGGCCATACGAGCAGTACTTC	CASAGLAGGPYEQYF
-	TRBV6-2/TRBV6-3	TRBJ1-1	TRBD1	TGTGCCAGCAGTTACTCGACAGGGGTGACTGAAGCTTTCTTT	CASSYSTGVTEAFF
-	TRBV7-8	TRBJ2-6	TRBD1	TGTGCCAGCAGACTAAGTCCAGGGGGTGCGTACTCTGGGGCCAACGTCCTGACTTTC	CASRLSPGGAYSGANVLTF
-	TRBV5-1	TRBJ2-1	TRBD2	TGCGCCAGCAGCATTGGGACTAGCGGAAATGAGCAGTTCTTC	CASSIGTSGNEQFF
-	TRBV6-5	TRBJ2-7	-	TGTGCCAGCAGTTACGGTGGAGGGGATTCCTACGAGCAGTACTTC	CASSYGGGDSYEQYF
-	TRBV6-5	TRBJ1-1	-	TGTGCCAGCAGTCAACTTGATTTCTTGAACACTGAAGCTTTCTTT	CASSQLDFLNTEAFF
-	TRBV27	TRBJ2-7	-	TGTGCCAGCAGTTCTCTCTCCTACGAGCAGTACTTC	CASSSLSYEQYF
-	TRBV20-1	TRBJ2-2	TRBD2	TGCAGTGCTAGTCCCGGACTAGCGGCCGGGGAGCTGTTTTTT	CSASPGLAAGELFF
-	TRBV15	TRBJ2-3	-	TGTGCCACCAGCAGAGATATTGAGTTCACAGATACGCAGTATTTT	CATSRDIEFTDTQYF
-	TRBV28	TRBJ2-7	TRBD2	TGTGCCAGCAGAAAGCAATCGGGGGGCTCCTACGAGCAGTACTTC	CASRKQSGGSYEQYF
-	TRBV28	TRBJ2-7	TRBD2	TGTGCCAGCAAAATGGGACTAGCGGCCTCCTACGAGCAGTACTTC	CASKMGLAASYEQYF
-	TRBV11-2	TRBJ2-3	-	TGTGCCAGCAGGACGAGGACAGCCAGCACAGATACGCAGTATTTT	CASRTRTASTDTQYF
-	TRBV10-3	TRBJ2-3	TRBD2	TGTGCCATCAGTGACCCCGGTGTAGCGGGAGTAGTAGATACGCAGTATTTT	CAISDPGVAGVVDTQYF
-	TRBV6-5	TRBJ2-1	-	TGTGCCAGCAGGAGGGCTGGTGAGCAGTTCTTC	CASRRAGEQFF
few	TRBV6-2/TRBV6-3	TRBJ2-3	TRBD2	TGTGCCAGCAGTTTCCTAGCGGGGGGGGTAGATACGCAGTATTTT	CASSFLAGGVDTQYF
-	TRBV28	TRBJ2-3	-	TGTGCCAGCAGTTTGGGCCGCAGCACAGATACGCAGTATTTT	CASSLGRSTDTQYF
-	TRBV4-1	TRBJ2-1	TRBD2	TGCGCCAGCAGCCAAGCAGGCGGGAGGGCCCGGTTCTTC	CASSQAGGRARFF
-	TRBV5-1	TRBJ2-6	-	TGCGCCAGCAGCACAGACTCTGGGGCCAACGTCCTGACTTTC	CASSTDSGANVLTF
-	TRBV9	TRBJ2-7	-	TGTGCCAGCAGCGTAGCTTTAGCGAGCTACGAGCAGTACTTC	CASSVALASYEQYF
-	TRBV21-1	TRBJ1-1	-	TGTGCCAGCAGCAAAATCTCTGGGGCAGGTCCGAACACTGAAGCTTTCTTT	CASSKISGAGPNTEAFF
-	TRBV5-4	TRBJ2-3	TRBD2	TGTGCCAGCAGCCCCTGGACTAGCGGTGATACGCAGTATTTT	CASSPWTSGDTQYF
-	TRBV3-1/TRBV3-2	TRBJ2-5	TRBD1	TGTGCCAGCAGCCAAGGTATAGGAACAGGGGGAGAGACCCAGTACTTC	CASSQGIGTGGETQYF